These T cell receptor beta chains were read from a single sample in a study of T cells in Graves' hyperthyroidism and ophthalmopathy. TCRdb analysed the multiplex PCR reads with MiXCR anew, one entry per CDR3 protein. The data show 480,000 or so distinct CDR3 sequences, around 50% seen once. The sequencing input was peripheral blood or thyroid tissue (not recorded which). The origin of the receptors is an adult woman with Graves' disease, either hyperthyroidism or ophthalmopathy (not recorded which). CDR3s include the opening cysteine and the closing phenylalanine or tryptophan. D genes are given only for firm matches. A clone size is listed for some rows: how often the clone was seen (once, few, many), or a class if it is expanded.

abundance | d_gene | j_gene | v_gene | len | CDR3nt | CDR3aa
many | TRBD1 | TRBJ1-5 | TRBV7-6 | 15 | TGTGCCAGCAGCTTAGGGGACAGGGGCAATCAGCCCCAGCATTTT | CASSLGDRGNQPQHF
NA | NA | TRBJ2-7 | TRBV15 | 15 | TGTGCCACCAGCAGTCGCGTTGGAGTCTCCTACGAGCAGTACTTC | CATSSRVGVSYEQYF
many | NA | TRBJ1-2 | TRBV4-1 | 13 | TGCGCCAGCAGCCCTACCCCGCAGCGTGGCTACACCTTC | CASSPTPQRGYTF
few | NA | TRBJ1-2 | TRBV10-3 | 13 | TGTGCCATCAGTGAGTCCGAGGGTGCCGTCTACACCTTC | CAISESEGAVYTF
NA | NA | TRBJ2-7 | TRBV20-1 | 13 | TGCAGTGCTAGGGGGACGGCTTTTGGCGAGCAGTACTTC | CSARGTAFGEQYF
NA | NA | TRBJ2-7 | TRBV15 | 14 | TGTGCCACCAGCAGAGAAGGGGTTTCCTACGAGCAGTACTTC | CATSREGVSYEQYF
NA | NA | TRBJ1-2 | TRBV20-1 | 12 | TGCAGTGCGCCCGACAGTAACTATGGCTACACCTTC | CSAPDSNYGYTF
few | NA | TRBJ2-7 | TRBV5-6 | 15 | TGTGCCAGCAGCGCCGGGGGTTACCGAATCTACGAGCAGTACTTC | CASSAGGYRIYEQYF
few | TRBD1 | TRBJ1-5 | TRBV19 | 13 | TGTGCCAGTAGTGCGACAGGGCGTCAGCCCCAGCATTTT | CASSATGRQPQHF
many | NA | TRBJ1-4 | TRBV10-3 | 13 | TGTGCCACCCGCGGGAGGGACGGTGAAAAACTGTTTTTT | CATRGRDGEKLFF
NA | TRBD1 | TRBJ1-1 | TRBV7-9 | 14 | TGTGCCAGCAGCTCGACAGGGGTTGGTTCAAAAGCTTTCTTT | CASSSTGVGSKAFF
few | TRBD1 | TRBJ2-2 | TRBV10-3 | 14 | TGTGCCATCAGGGGAGGACAGGGTACCGGGGAGCTGTTTTTT | CAIRGGQGTGELFF
NA | NA | TRBJ1-1 | TRBV7-9 | 15 | TGTGCCAGCAGCCCATGGGGGGAGGTGGACACTGAAGCTTTCTTT | CASSPWGEVDTEAFF
few | TRBD1 | TRBJ1-5 | TRBV5-5 | 17 | TGTGCCAGCAGCCGTGCCGGGACAGGGCGCCCGGGGAGGCCCCAGCATTTT | CASSRAGTGRPGRPQHF
NA | NA | TRBJ1-1 | TRBV20-1 | 13 | TGCAGTGCTAGACGGGCTAGGAACACTGAAGCTTTCTTT | CSARRARNTEAFF
many | NA | TRBJ1-2 | TRBV20-1 | 12 | TGCAGTGCTAGAGTGGTGGCTTATGGCTACACCTTC | CSARVVAYGYTF
NA | NA | TRBJ1-1 | TRBV6-2/TRBV6-3 | 15 | TGTGCCAGCAATGCAATGAGGGGAAGTTGGGCTGAAGCTTTCTTT | CASNAMRGSWAEAFF
few | NA | TRBJ2-5 | TRBV7-9 | 12 | TGTGCCAGCAGCCTAAAAGGGCAGACCCAGTACTTC | CASSLKGQTQYF
many | NA | TRBJ1-1 | TRBV6-1 | 16 | TGTGCCAGCAGTGAATCATTCGTCCCGGGACGGTGGAAAGCTTTCTTT | CASSESFVPGRWKAFF